These T cell receptor beta chains were read from a single sample in a study of early T cells in non-severe SARS-CoV-2 infection. TCRdb reanalysed the 5' RACE reads using MiXCR and keeps one entry per CDR3 protein. The table includes 25,000 to 35,000 distinct CDR3 sequences, under 5.5% detected once. Sequencing input: whole blood. These TCRs come from an adult who was a healthcare worker with PCR-confirmed SARS-CoV-2 infection or an uninfected control (not recorded which). Both conserved end residues are part of each CDR3. Each record gives: D gene, V gene, J gene, clone size, CDR3 DNA, CDR3 protein. A D gene is named only where the DNA matches it firmly. Expanded clones are given a class, and other clones once, few, many or no size at all.

D: -; V: TRBV5-1; J: TRBJ1-2; size: many; DNA: TGCGCCAGCAGCTTGGCCCCGGAAAACTATGGCTACACCTTC; CDR3: CASSLAPENYGYTF
D: -; V: TRBV3-1; J: TRBJ1-1; size: -; DNA: TGTGCCAGCAGCTCGCCAGGGATTAACACTGAAGCTTTCTTT; CDR3: CASSSPGINTEAFF
D: -; V: TRBV3-2; J: TRBJ1-2; size: few; DNA: TGTGCCAGCAGCCTCACAGGGGGCAGCTATGGCTACACCTTC; CDR3: CASSLTGGSYGYTF
D: -; V: TRBV10-2; J: TRBJ2-5; size: many; DNA: TGCGCCAGCAGTGAGTCTGACCTGTACCAAGAGACCCAGTACTTC; CDR3: CASSESDLYQETQYF
D: -; V: TRBV27; J: TRBJ1-5; size: many; DNA: TGTGCCAGCGCGGATCTCAATCAGCCCCAGCATTTT; CDR3: CASADLNQPQHF
D: TRBD2; V: TRBV5-1; J: TRBJ2-3; size: -; DNA: TGCGCCAGCAGCTTGGCTGCGGGGGGGCCTCCAGATACGCAGTATTTT; CDR3: CASSLAAGGPPDTQYF
D: -; V: TRBV7-2; J: TRBJ2-7; size: few; DNA: TGTGCCAGCAGCCCCTTCCGGGACCCGGCCTACGAGCAGTACTTC; CDR3: CASSPFRDPAYEQYF
D: TRBD2; V: TRBV10-3; J: TRBJ2-3; size: many; DNA: TGTGCCATCAGTGAGTCGACTAGCGGGGGCCGTGATACGCAGTATTTT; CDR3: CAISESTSGGRDTQYF
D: -; V: TRBV6-2/TRBV6-3; J: TRBJ2-5; size: -; DNA: TGTGCCAGCAGTTACCCAGTAGCGGATCAAGAGACCCAGTACTTC; CDR3: CASSYPVADQETQYF
D: -; V: TRBV18; J: TRBJ1-1; size: few; DNA: TGTGCCAGCTCACGAAGGACAGTGAACACTGAAGCTTTCTTT; CDR3: CASSRRTVNTEAFF
D: -; V: TRBV5-1; J: TRBJ1-1; size: many; DNA: TGCGCCAGCTCTGGGGAGAGCGCGTGGGCTGAAGCTTTCTTT; CDR3: CASSGESAWAEAFF
D: TRBD2; V: TRBV7-2; J: TRBJ2-1; size: -; DNA: TGTGCCAGCAGCTTGATAGCGGGGGATAATGAGCAGTTCTTC; CDR3: CASSLIAGDNEQFF